These 13 T cell receptor beta chains share one sample of origin, sequenced in a study of blood T cell repertoires in COVID-19. TCRdb keeps only in-frame clones here, not all; method: immunoSEQ multiplex PCR. The data contain under 300,000 clones, about 86% of them singletons. The specimen sequenced was peripheral blood. The receptors were sampled from a woman between 65 and 79 years old with COVID-19, enrolled during active disease.

This clone has a single count. V and J are TRBV30 and TRBJ1-2, with D unresolved. V gave up 2 bases and J gave up 5 bases, with 6 bases separating them. CDR3 size: 11 residues. CDR1 GTSNPN and CDR2 SVGIG come from the germline V gene (reference sequence). CDR3 amino acids: CAWSSLYGYTF. CDR3 sequence (DNA): TGTGCCTGGAGTTCGTTATATGGCTACACCTTC. The entire variable domain, with the rest obtained from reference TRBV30 and TRBJ1-2, is as follows: SQTIHQWPATLVQPVGSPLSLECTVEGTSNPNLYWYRQAAGRGLQLLFYSVGIGQISSEVPQNLSASRPQDRQFILSSKKLLLSDSGFYLCAWSSLYGYTFGSGTRLTVV.

This chain joins TRBV6-6 and TRBJ2-5, with 7 bases fitting TRBD2. CDR3 size: 14 residues. V was clipped by 5 bases and J by 5 bases; unmatched bases: 8. From germline, CDR1 is MNHNY and CDR2 SVGAGI (reference sequence). CDR3 bases: TGTGCCAGCAGTGGGGACTGGGGAGGGGAGACCCAGTACTTC. Protein sequence: CASSGDWGGETQYF.

The gene calls are TRBV5-1 and TRBJ2-3; TRBD1 aligns across 9 bases. This CDR3 is built from 16 residues. Germline V lookup: CDR1 SGHRS, CDR2 YFSETQ. After removal of 3 bases from V and 3 bases from J, the junction contained 8 bases not matched to a gene. Here the CDR3 reads CASSSQPGQGTDTQYF. In DNA, the CDR3 is TGCGCCAGCAGCTCACAGCCGGGACAGGGTACAGATACGCAGTATTTT.

The chain is built from TRBV2 and TRBJ1-1, with D maybe TRBD1 (6 bases). This CDR3 comprises 13 residues. Germline lookup yields CDR1 SNHLY and CDR2 FYNNEI. Trimming took 4 bases from V and 5 from J, leaving 11 bases between them. CDR3 sequence (DNA): TGTGCCAGCAGTGGAAGTAGGGGGACTGAAGCTTTCTTT. It specifies CASSGSRGTEAFF.

The rearrangement links TRBV2 to TRBJ2-1; 8 positions match TRBD1. CDR3 length: 13 residues. Trimming removed 7 bases from V and 5 bases from J; junction bases left unmatched: 4. The germline gives CDR1 SNHLY, CDR2 FYNNEI. This CDR3 reads CASNRDRNNEQFF. In DNA, the CDR3 is TGTGCCAGCAACCGGGACAGGAACAATGAGCAGTTCTTC.

The CDR3 reads CASGPLMGGVEGANVLTF. The DNA of the CDR3 is TGTGCCAGCGGGCCCCTAATGGGCGGGGTGGAAGGGGCCAACGTCCTGACTTTC. The V call is TRBV27, the J call TRBJ2-6; D is possibly TRBD2 (6 bases). The CDR3 runs to 18 residues. V lost 8 bases and J lost 4, with 24 bases in between. CDR1 is MNHEY and CDR2 is SMNVEV in the germline V gene (reference sequence).

The rearrangement links TRBV5-4 to TRBJ1-6; weak D call: TRBD1 (6 bases). The CDR3 consists of 16 residues. Trimming removed 4 bases from V and 4 bases from J, with 15 bases in between. Germline V lookup: CDR1 SGHNT, CDR2 YYREEE (reference sequence). CDR3 loop: CASSARGGSYNSPLHF. CDR3 DNA: TGTGCCAGCAGCGCGCGAGGGGGATCATATAATTCACCCCTCCACTTT.

This chain uses TRBV7-9 with TRBJ1-2, with TRBD1 matching 10 bases. The germline gives CDR1 SEHNR, CDR2 FQNEAQ (reference sequence). The CDR3 consists of 14 residues. J was trimmed by 9 bases and V by 4 bases; bases with no gene match: 8. The CDR3 sequence: CASSSGTGADSYTF. Written as DNA, the CDR3 is TGTGCCAGCAGCTCCGGGACAGGGGCGGACAGCTACACCTTC.

CDR3 sequence: CALTRASGETDTQYF. The CDR3 DNA reads TGTGCTCTCACCCGAGCTAGCGGGGAGACAGATACGCAGTATTTT. The gene calls are TRBV30 and TRBJ2-3, with 9 nucleotides matching TRBD2. Germline CDR1 reads GTSNPN; CDR2 reads SVGIG (reference sequence). The CDR3 sequence is 15 residues long.

The rearrangement uses TRBV27 and TRBJ1-1, with a tentative D call TRBD1 (6 bases). This CDR3 region has 15 residues. V lost 6 bases and J 7 bases, leaving 21 bases between the germline ends. The V gene's germline CDR1 is MNHEY and CDR2 SMNVEV (reference sequence). The CDR3 DNA sequence: TGTGCCAGCAGCATCCAACGGACAGTCGGTTTTGAAGCTTTCTTT. It encodes CASSIQRTVGFEAFF.

The chain uses TRBV5-4 and TRBJ1-5, with D perhaps TRBD1 (6 bases). V gave up 3 bases and J gave up 3 bases, with 16 bases separating them. The CDR3 runs to 16 residues. The germline CDR1 and CDR2 sequences are SGHNT and YYREEE (reference sequence). CDR3 nucleotides: TGTGCCAGCAGCTCTGGGGGCATCGGGACCAATCAGCCCCAGCATTTT. It yields the protein CASSSGGIGTNQPQHF.

The chain carries TRBV4-2 and TRBJ2-7; 10 positions agree with TRBD2. J lost 3 bases, V lost 3 bases, and 11 bases had no gene match. CDR1 is LGHNA and CDR2 is YNFKEQ in the germline V gene. The CDR3 has 17 amino acids. DNA for the CDR3: TGTGCCAGCAGCCAGGTAGCGGGGGGCTTCCAAATCTACGAGCAGTACTTC. It codes for CASSQVAGGFQIYEQYF.

This clone was seen just once. This chain connects TRBV20-1 to TRBJ1-5; 10 positions agree with TRBD1. V was pared by 3 bases and J by 6 bases, with 5 bases of the junction left unmatched. Germline V gene data show CDR1 as DFQATT and CDR2 as SNEGSKA (reference sequence). The CDR3 spans 14 residues. The CDR3 sequence is CSASGTGDSQPQHF. The DNA for the CDR3 is TGCAGTGCTAGTGGGACAGGGGACTCTCAGCCCCAGCATTTT.